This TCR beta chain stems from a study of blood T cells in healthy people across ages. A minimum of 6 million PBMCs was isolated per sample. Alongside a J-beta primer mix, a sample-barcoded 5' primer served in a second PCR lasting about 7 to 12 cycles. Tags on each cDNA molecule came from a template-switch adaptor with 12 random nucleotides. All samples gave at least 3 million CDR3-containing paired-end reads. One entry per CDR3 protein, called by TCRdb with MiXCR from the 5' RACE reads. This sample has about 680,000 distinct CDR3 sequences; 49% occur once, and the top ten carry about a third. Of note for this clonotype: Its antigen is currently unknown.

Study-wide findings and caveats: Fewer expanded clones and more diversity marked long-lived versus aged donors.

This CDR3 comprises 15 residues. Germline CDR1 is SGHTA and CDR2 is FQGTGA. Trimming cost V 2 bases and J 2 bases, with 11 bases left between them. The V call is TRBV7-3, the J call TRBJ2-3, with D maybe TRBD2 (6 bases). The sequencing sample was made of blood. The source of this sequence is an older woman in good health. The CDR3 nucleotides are TGTGCCAGCAGCTTAGACGGGACTTACACAGATACGCAGTATTTT. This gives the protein CASSLDGTYTDTQYF.